There are many counts of the clone carrying this T cell receptor (beta chain). The antigen is unknown. This specimen belongs to a study of neurological immune-mediated disorders. At the level of the study: For the 34 multiple sclerosis patients, the disease was relapsing-remitting in roughly 31 and secondary progressive in 3. Whole-study results and caveats: Sharing of CDR3 amino acid sequences among expanded clones across subjects was absent, suggesting private repertoires in all groups.

The germline V gene has CDR1 DFQATT and CDR2 SNEGSKA (reference sequence). With 3 bases clipped from V and 5 bases from J, the junction kept 3 bases outside the gene matches. This CDR3 comprises 12 residues. Via MiXCR, TCRdb re-called the 5' RACE reads, giving one row per CDR3 protein. Of 50,000 or so distinct CDR3 sequences in the sample, less than 4.5% were seen once. The unsorted libraries were prepared from 2 million PBMCs (stored at -80 C). Sequencing input: PBMCs. This chain links TRBV20-1 with TRBJ2-5, with 7 bases aligning to TRBD2. This clonotype was sampled from a young man with multiple sclerosis. The chain's CDR3 is CSASGGRETQYF. CDR3 DNA: TGCAGTGCTAGCGGGGGGAGGGAGACCCAGTACTTC.